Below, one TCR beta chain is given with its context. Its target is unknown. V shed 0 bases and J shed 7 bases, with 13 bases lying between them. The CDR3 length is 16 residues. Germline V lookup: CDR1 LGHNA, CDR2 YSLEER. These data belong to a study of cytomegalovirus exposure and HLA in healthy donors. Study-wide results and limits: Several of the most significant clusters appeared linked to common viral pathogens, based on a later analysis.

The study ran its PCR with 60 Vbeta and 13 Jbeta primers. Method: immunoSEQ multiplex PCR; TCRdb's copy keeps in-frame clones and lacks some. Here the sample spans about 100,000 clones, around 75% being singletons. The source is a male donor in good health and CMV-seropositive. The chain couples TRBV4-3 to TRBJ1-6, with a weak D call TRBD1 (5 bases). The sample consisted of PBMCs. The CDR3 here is CASSQETGVRNSPLHF. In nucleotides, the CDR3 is TGCGCCAGCAGCCAAGAAACGGGGGTCCGGAATTCACCCCTCCACTTT.